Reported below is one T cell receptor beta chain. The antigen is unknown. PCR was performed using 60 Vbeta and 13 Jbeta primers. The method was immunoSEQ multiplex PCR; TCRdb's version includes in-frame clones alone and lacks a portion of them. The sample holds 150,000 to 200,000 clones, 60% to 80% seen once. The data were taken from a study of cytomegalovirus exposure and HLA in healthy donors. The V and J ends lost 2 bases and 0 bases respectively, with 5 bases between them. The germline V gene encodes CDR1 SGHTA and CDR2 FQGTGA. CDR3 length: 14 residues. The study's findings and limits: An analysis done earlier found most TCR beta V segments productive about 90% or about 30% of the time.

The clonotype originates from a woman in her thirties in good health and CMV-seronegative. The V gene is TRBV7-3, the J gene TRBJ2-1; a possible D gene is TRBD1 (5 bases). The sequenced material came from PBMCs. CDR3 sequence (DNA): TGTGCCAGCAGCTTACAGGGCTCCTACAATGAGCAGTTCTTC. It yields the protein CASSLQGSYNEQFF.